The 20 T cell receptor beta chains in this list originate from one sample, sequenced in a study of PD-1 blockade in classical Hodgkin lymphoma. Data came from immunoSEQ multiplex PCR; TCRdb stores just in-frame clones and leaves some out. The data hold about 30,000 clones, with 81% observed a single time. Time point defined: cycle 4 day 1 (C4D1), after 5 to 7 weeks of nivolumab. With no exception, relapse followed autologous stem cell transplantation in all patients, and brentuximab vedotin exposure varied. This specimen consisted of peripheral blood mononuclear cells (PBMCs), obtained before the fourth cycle of nivolumab. Receptors were obtained from a human donor with classical Hodgkin lymphoma.

Notes on this clone: Its ends do not fully match the called genes, so a read error is possible. The sample contains more than one DNA sequence encoding this CDR3. The J gene is TRBJ1-5, the V gene TRBV5-8, with D perhaps matching TRBD1 (5 bases). The CDR3 spans 12 residues. Germline lookup yields CDR1 SGHTS and CDR2 YDEGEE. The CDR3 nucleotides read TGTGCCAGCAGCTTGGTGGGGGTCTCGTCTTATTTT. Translated: CASSLVGVSSYF.

The V and J genes are TRBV7-9 and TRBJ1-4; D call uncertain. V dropped 6 bases and J dropped 8 bases, with 10 bases sitting between them. Germline V gene sequence: CDR1 SEHNR, CDR2 FQNEAQ (reference sequence). The CDR3 is 12 amino acids. The CDR3 DNA sequence: TGTGCCAGCAGAGTGGGCGGGGAAAAACTGTTTTTT. It specifies CASRVGGEKLFF.

This clone came up once. V usage is TRBV6-5 and J usage is TRBJ1-5, with D tentatively TRBD1 (5 bases). CDR1 and CDR2 from the germline V gene are MNHEY and SVGAGI. The length of the CDR3 is 15 residues. V lost 6 bases, J lost 0 bases, and 12 bases lay in between. CDR3 nucleotides: TGTGCCAGCAGCCGAGGGACTGCTAGCAATCAGCCCCAGCATTTT. This encodes CASSRGTASNQPQHF.

The rearrangement uses TRBV9 and TRBJ1-5; tentatively, D is TRBD1 (6 bases). Trimming shortened V by 4 bases and J by 3 bases, and 8 bases separated the two germline ends. Per the germline V gene, CDR1 is SGDLS and CDR2 is YYNGEE. The CDR3 is 13 amino acids. The CDR3: CASSRGANQPQHF. The CDR3 DNA sequence: TGTGCCAGCAGCAGGGGGGCCAATCAGCCCCAGCATTTT. Together with reference TRBV9 and TRBJ1-5, the CDR3 gives the full variable domain: DSGVTQTPKHLITATGQRVTLRCSPRSGDLSVYWYQQSLDQGLQFLIQYYNGEERAKGNILERFSAQQFPDLHSELNLSSLELGDSALYFCASSRGANQPQHFGDGTRLSIL.

The chain uses TRBV7-2 and TRBJ1-1, with 8 bases fitting TRBD1. This CDR3 is built from 14 residues. Germline V lookup: CDR1 SGHTA, CDR2 FQGNSA. The V and J ends lost 5 bases and 4 bases, in that order; junction bases with no gene match: 6. CDR3 protein: CASSLNRGGTEAFF. The CDR3 nucleotides read TGTGCCAGCAGCCTAAACAGGGGGGGCACTGAAGCTTTCTTT.

The rearrangement links TRBV19 to TRBJ2-5, with TRBD2 matching 7 bases. With V trimmed by 4 bases and J by 5 bases, 10 bases remained unmatched. The CDR3 runs to 15 residues. Germline-derived CDR1 and CDR2 are LNHDA and SQIVND (reference sequence). This chain's CDR3 is CASSRTSVPEETQYF. The CDR3 coding sequence is TGTGCCAGTAGTAGAACTAGCGTCCCCGAGGAGACCCAGTACTTC.

This clone was seen a few times. This chain joins TRBV13 and TRBJ2-7; TRBD1 might be the D (5 bases). This CDR3 is built from 14 residues. The V gene lost 3 bases and the J gene lost 0 bases, with 9 bases spanning the gap. CDR1 is PRHDT, CDR2 FYEKMQ, per germline (reference sequence). This CDR3 is CASSFRVDSYEQYV. The CDR3 region has the DNA TGTGCCAGCAGCTTCAGGGTGGACTCCTACGAGCAGTACGTC.

This clone has a single count. This chain links TRBV29-1 with TRBJ2-1, with 7 bases matching TRBD1. Germline V gene data show CDR1 as SQVTM and CDR2 as ANQGSEA. The ends lost 1 base at V and 4 bases at J; junction bases unmatched: 1. This CDR3 comprises 13 residues. In DNA form, the CDR3 reads TGCAGCGTTGAAGGGACAGGTTACAATGAGCAGTTCTTC. Translation gives CSVEGTGYNEQFF.

In its sample, this clone was seen once. This chain connects TRBV30 to TRBJ2-1; 8 bases are shared with TRBD2. CDR1 GTSNPN and CDR2 SVGIG come from the germline V gene (reference sequence). The CDR3 runs to 21 residues. J gave up 7 bases and V 1 base, and 27 bases lay outside the gene matches. CDR3 amino acids: CAWSATLTQEPGLVAGNEQFF. The CDR3 region has the DNA TGTGCCTGGAGTGCAACATTAACCCAGGAACCGGGACTAGTGGCTGGTAATGAGCAGTTCTTC. Drawing the rest from reference TRBV30 and TRBJ2-1, the complete variable domain is SQTIHQWPATLVQPVGSPLSLECTVEGTSNPNLYWYRQAAGRGLQLLFYSVGIGQISSEVPQNLSASRPQDRQFILSSKKLLLSDSGFYLCAWSATLTQEPGLVAGNEQFFGPGTRLTVL.

This chain uses TRBV29-1 with TRBJ2-1, with 10 nucleotides matching TRBD2. J gave up 3 bases and V 7 bases, and 3 bases lay outside the gene matches. Germline CDR1 reads SQVTM; CDR2 reads ANQGSEA. The CDR3 loop spans 13 amino acids. The DNA of the CDR3 is TGCAGCGGTACTAGCGGGATCTACAATGAGCAGTTCTTC. Protein sequence: CSGTSGIYNEQFF.

This clone was observed a few times. The chain couples TRBV4-3 to TRBJ2-3, with 12 bases identical to TRBD2. The V gene end was trimmed by 3 bases and the J gene end by 5 bases; junction bases not matched to a gene: 9. Germline CDR1 LGHNA, CDR2 YSLEER. The CDR3 is made up of 17 amino acids. This CDR3 is CASSQVRLAGAQDTQYF. The CDR3 nucleotides read TGCGCCAGCAGCCAGGTCCGACTAGCGGGAGCCCAAGATACGCAGTATTTT.

The chain combines TRBV6-1 with TRBJ1-1; D possibly corresponds to TRBD1 (6 bases). V lost 5 bases to trimming and J lost 1 base, with 8 bases between them. CDR3 length: 13 amino acids. The germline gives CDR1 MNHNS, CDR2 SASEGT. CDR3 in amino acids: CASSNRENTEAFF. CDR3 DNA sequence: TGTGCCAGCAGTAACAGGGAGAACACTGAAGCTTTCTTT.

This clone was picked up one time. The rearrangement links TRBV11-3 to TRBJ2-3; 7 bases map to TRBD1. J was trimmed by 4 bases and V by 5 bases; bases with no gene match: 6. Germline V CDR1 and CDR2: SGHNT, YENEEA. The CDR3 is made up of 14 amino acids. The CDR3 region is CASSQHRGSDTQYF. DNA for the CDR3: TGTGCCAGCAGCCAGCACAGGGGCTCAGATACGCAGTATTTT.

This chain uses TRBV28 with TRBJ1-1, with unresolved D. Germline CDR1 is MDHEN and CDR2 is SYDVKM. The ends were cut back, 1 base at V and 7 bases at J, with 7 bases in the middle. The CDR3 totals 12 residues. CDR3 loop: CASSLSRVEAFF. CDR3 nucleotides: TGTGCCAGCAGTTTATCCCGGGTTGAAGCTTTCTTT.

This clone was picked up one time. CDR3 sequence reads: CASSLVTSGSTGELFF. CDR3 in DNA: TGTGCCAGCAGCTTAGTGACTAGCGGGAGCACCGGGGAGCTGTTTTTT. The J gene is TRBJ2-2, the V gene TRBV7-2; the match to TRBD2 covers 12 bases. The V gene's germline CDR1 is SGHTA and CDR2 FQGNSA. With 1 base clipped from V and 4 bases from J, the junction kept 1 base outside the gene matches. There are 16 residues in the CDR3.

The chain is built from TRBV27 and TRBJ1-2; possibly TRBD1 for D (6 bases). Germline V gene lookup returns CDR1 MNHEY and CDR2 SMNVEV (reference sequence). Trimming took off 6 bases at V and 7 bases at J, with 15 bases between the two ends. The CDR3 sequence is 13 residues long. In DNA, the CDR3 is TGTGCCAGCAGGTTGGGGGGCGCCGGTGGCTACACCTTC. Amino acid sequence: CASRLGGAGGYTF.

This clone was seen only once. The chain links TRBV29-1 to TRBJ2-7; the D gene is possibly TRBD2 (5 bases). The CDR3 has 11 amino acids. Germline V gene sequence: CDR1 SQVTM, CDR2 ANQGSEA. Between the trimmed V and J ends, which lost 5 bases and 3 bases, there was a span of 8 bases. The CDR3 region is CSVSRGYEQYF. The CDR3 DNA is TGCAGCGTTTCCCGGGGCTACGAGCAGTACTTC.

The chain combines TRBV29-1 with TRBJ1-2; no reliable D call. Germline CDR1 SQVTM, CDR2 ANQGSEA. The CDR3 runs 9 residues. Trimming took off 4 bases at V and 12 bases at J, with 9 bases between the two ends. The CDR3, as DNA: TGCAGCGTTGTGAAGGACCACACCTTC. It encodes CSVVKDHTF.

This sequence joins TRBV19 and TRBJ2-7; 7 bases are a match to TRBD1. The CDR3 has 14 amino acids. With V trimmed by 3 bases and J by 3 bases, 5 bases remained unmatched. Per the germline V gene, CDR1 is LNHDA and CDR2 is SQIVND (reference sequence). The CDR3 DNA reads as TGTGCCAGTAGTATCCGGGACAGTTACTACGAGCAGTACTTC. It yields the protein CASSIRDSYYEQYF.

The genes are TRBV2 and TRBJ1-5, with TRBD1 matching 9 bases. The junction had 5 bases not matched to a gene; V was cut back by 8 bases and J by 0 bases. The CDR3 loop spans 15 amino acids. The germline CDR1 and CDR2 sequences are SNHLY and FYNNEI. In nucleotides, the CDR3 is TGTGCCAGCGGGGGACAGGGACATAGCAATCAGCCCCAGCATTTT. It specifies CASGGQGHSNQPQHF.